This T cell receptor beta chain comes out of a study of blood T cell repertoires in COVID-19. Looking at the study overall: The United States, Italy and Spain provided the acute and convalescent COVID-19 samples. Sources were T cells, B-cell-depleted T cells, or PBMCs; the material itself was cDNA or gDNA.

V was shortened by 2 bases and J by 4 bases, with 9 bases between the two germline ends. The CDR3 has 13 residues. Germline assignment: CDR1 MNHEY and CDR2 SMNVEV (reference sequence). This clone has only one observation. Libraries were prepared by immunoSEQ multiplex PCR; TCRdb keeps only in-frame clonotypes and omits some of them. The table shows 150,000 to 250,000 clones, with less than 95% occurring only once. The receptor was derived from a young man with COVID-19, enrolled during active disease. The rearrangement joins TRBV27 to TRBJ2-7; tentative D call: TRBD2 (5 bases). The sequencing sample was made of peripheral blood. This CDR3 is CASSLVRDYEQYF. The CDR3 DNA follows: TGTGCCAGCAGTTTAGTGAGGGATTACGAGCAGTACTTC.